This TCR beta chain appears in the sequencing data of a study of response to subunit inactivated influenza vaccine. This clonotype was observed a handful of times. Germline V CDR1 and CDR2: SGHDT, YYEEEE. The J segment lost 10 bases and the V segment lost 2 bases, leaving 8 bases of the junction unmatched. The CDR3 extends over 15 amino acids. TCRdb passed the RT-PCR reads through MiXCR, listing each CDR3 protein once. Among 630,000 or so distinct CDR3 sequences listed, around a sixth were seen once. V gene TRBV5-6 combines with J gene TRBJ2-1; 11 positions agree with TRBD2. This receptor was obtained from a man between 50 and 59 years old who received an inactivated influenza vaccine. Sequencing used PBMCs from blood, obtained approximately 13 days after vaccination. The CDR3 loop is CASSLISGRAGEQFF. CDR3 in DNA: TGTGCCAGCAGCTTAATTAGCGGGAGGGCCGGGGAGCAGTTCTTC.